The text below deals with one T cell receptor beta chain. TCR beta CDR3 regions were amplified from RNA transcripts. During a first-round RT-PCR of the TCR CDR3, the HTBI primer set was used. One entry per CDR3 protein, called by TCRdb with MiXCR from the multiplex PCR reads. Of about 710,000 distinct CDR3 sequences listed, over 15% were seen once; the top ten hold roughly 8%. The CDR3 has 15 amino acids. Germline V gene data show CDR1 as DFQATT and CDR2 as SNEGSKA (reference sequence). Trimming cost V 0 bases and J 3 bases; bases outside gene matches: 7. These data belong to a study of T cells in Graves' hyperthyroidism and ophthalmopathy.

What was sequenced was blood. The sequence came from a man aged 18 to 29 with Graves' hyperthyroidism. The chain is built from TRBV20-1 and TRBJ1-1, with TRBD1 matching 7 bases. The DNA for the CDR3 is TGCAGTGCTAGAGATCCCCAGGGGGGGGACACTGAAGCTTTCTTT. Encoded protein: CSARDPQGGDTEAFF.